Following are 32 T cell receptor beta chains from one sample sequenced in a study of blood T cell repertoires in COVID-19. Here immunoSEQ multiplex PCR was the method, and the copy in TCRdb shows in-frame clones only, minus some. Of 100,000 or so clones in the sample, approximately 79% were seen once. Sample: peripheral blood. The receptors were gathered from a man between 65 and 85 years old with active or convalescent COVID-19.

The rearrangement joins TRBV12-3 or TRBV12-4 to TRBJ1-2, with 9 bases aligning to TRBD1. The J segment lost 7 bases and the V segment lost 7 bases, leaving 7 bases of the junction unmatched. The CDR3 totals 13 residues. The chain's CDR3 is CASIRDRVGGYTF. CDR3 DNA sequence: TGTGCCAGCATCCGGGACAGGGTTGGTGGCTACACCTTC.

The rearrangement links TRBV18 to TRBJ1-3; TRBD1 is a possible D gene (5 bases). V was cut by 4 bases and J by 5 bases, with 18 bases left in between. The CDR3 consists of 16 residues. The germline V gene has CDR1 KGHSH and CDR2 LQKENI. CDR3 amino acids: CASSRNVQGQRNTIYF. CDR3 in DNA: TGTGCCAGCTCACGGAACGTGCAGGGTCAAAGAAACACCATATATTTT. Full variable domain (rest looked up from reference TRBV18 and TRBJ1-3): NAGVMQNPRHLVRRRGQEARLRCSPMKGHSHVYWYRQLPEEGLKFMVYLQKENIIDESGMPKERFSAEFPKEGPSILRIQQVVRGDSAAYFCASSRNVQGQRNTIYFGEGSWLTVV.

The chain recombines TRBV24-1 with TRBJ1-5; 8 positions match TRBD1. Germline V gene data show CDR1 as KGHDR and CDR2 as SFDVKD. The CDR3 runs to 18 residues. J gave up 0 bases and V 5 bases, and 11 bases lay outside the gene matches. The CDR3 region has the DNA TGTGCCACCAGTGTGATTACAGGGGGATTTAATAGCAATCAGCCCCAGCATTTT. Translation gives CATSVITGGFNSNQPQHF.

V usage is TRBV20-1 and J usage is TRBJ1-1; D ambiguous. Germline V gives CDR1 DFQATT, CDR2 SNEGSKA (reference sequence). This CDR3 region has 10 residues. The V and J ends lost 5 bases and 12 bases respectively, with 13 bases between them. CDR3 loop: CSAPGPPSFF. CDR3 in DNA: TGCAGTGCTCCAGGTCCACCCTCTTTCTTT.

This clone has more than one count but fewer than ten. This rearrangement joins TRBV5-1 to TRBJ1-1, with 10 bases matching TRBD1. CDR1 and CDR2 (germline): SGHRS, YFSETQ. The ends lost 5 bases at V and 5 bases at J; junction bases unmatched: 12. The CDR3 contains 16 residues. CDR3 loop: CASSSGTGASRTEAFF. Written as DNA, the CDR3 is TGCGCCAGCAGTTCCGGGACAGGGGCGTCTAGGACTGAAGCTTTCTTT.

The chain has TRBV5-4 and TRBJ2-7; 12 bases agree with TRBD2. This CDR3 has 14 residues. V lost 4 bases to trimming and J lost 6 bases; unmatched junction nucleotides: 5. The germline CDR1 and CDR2 sequences are SGHNT and YYREEE (reference sequence). The CDR3 here is CASSRTSGGPEQYF. In DNA, the CDR3 is TGTGCCAGCAGCAGAACTAGCGGGGGGCCCGAGCAGTACTTC.

V usage is TRBV18 and J usage is TRBJ1-1, with a tentative D call TRBD1 (5 bases). Germline-derived CDR1 and CDR2 are KGHSH and LQKENI. V lost 2 bases and J lost 8, with 6 bases in between. The CDR3 has 11 amino acids. The CDR3 here is CASSPGGEAFF. In DNA form, the CDR3 reads TGTGCCAGCTCACCAGGGGGGGAAGCTTTCTTT.

This rearrangement joins TRBV4-2 to TRBJ1-1, with 8 bases that match TRBD1. J lost 5 bases, V lost 0 bases, and 5 bases had no gene match. Germline V gene data show CDR1 as LGHNA and CDR2 as YNFKEQ. The CDR3 has 15 residues. The DNA for the CDR3 is TGTGCCAGCAGCCAAGATCGACAGGGGTTGACTGAAGCTTTCTTT. The encoded protein is CASSQDRQGLTEAFF.

The chain links TRBV11-2 to TRBJ2-7; TRBD1 aligns across 10 bases. The CDR3 has 14 amino acids. Germline V gene sequence: CDR1 SGHAT, CDR2 FQNNGV. The V and J ends lost 5 bases and 6 bases, in that order; junction bases with no gene match: 7. The CDR3 DNA is TGTGCCAGCAGCACGGGACAGGGGAGGGTCGAGCAGTACTTC. Translated: CASSTGQGRVEQYF.

This clone was seen many times. V and J are TRBV9 and TRBJ2-7, with 8 positions matching TRBD2. V was clipped by 4 bases and J by 3 bases; unmatched bases: 9. Germline lookup yields CDR1 SGDLS and CDR2 YYNGEE. There are 15 residues in the CDR3. The CDR3 nucleotides are TGTGCCAGCAGCCACGGGGGGGGCATTGACTACGAGCAGTACTTC. Protein: CASSHGGGIDYEQYF.

The chain couples TRBV10-3 to TRBJ2-1; 10 nucleotides agree with TRBD1. The trim removed 7 bases at V and 6 bases at J, leaving 6 bases unmatched. The CDR3 loop spans 14 amino acids. Germline V gene data show CDR1 as ENHRY and CDR2 as SYGVKD. In DNA form, the CDR3 reads TGTGCCATCAAGCTAGGACAGGGGGGCAATGAGCAGTTCTTC. Its protein is CAIKLGQGGNEQFF.

This rearrangement joins TRBV12-5 to TRBJ2-2; tentative D call: TRBD2 (6 bases). Germline V gene lookup returns CDR1 LGHNT and CDR2 FRNRAP. CDR3 size: 15 residues. V was cut by 1 base and J by 5 bases, with 11 bases left in between. CDR3 nucleotide sequence: TGTGCTAGTGGTTTGGATCCCCGGGGGACCGGGGAGCTGTTTTTT. Translated: CASGLDPRGTGELFF.

The V and J genes are TRBV2 and TRBJ1-1; weak D call: TRBD1 (6 bases). Trimming took 5 bases from V and 0 from J, leaving 10 bases between them. This CDR3 has 14 residues. Germline assignment: CDR1 SNHLY and CDR2 FYNNEI. The CDR3 DNA reads TGTGCCAGCAGTCGCAGGGGAATGAACACTGAAGCTTTCTTT. Translated: CASSRRGMNTEAFF.

V is TRBV3-1 (or the pseudogene TRBV3-2) and J is TRBJ2-3; possibly TRBD2 for D (5 bases). The CDR3 contains 15 residues. The V gene's germline CDR1 is LGHDT and CDR2 YNNKEL (reference sequence). Deletions cut 4 bases from V and 5 bases from J, with 16 bases between. CDR3 sequence (DNA): TGTGCCAGCAGCCTCGGACTCCCGGGTGGAGATACGCAGTATTTT. Protein: CASSLGLPGGDTQYF.

This clone was counted between two and nine times. The J gene is TRBJ2-1, the V gene TRBV3-1 (or the pseudogene TRBV3-2); TRBD1 aligns across 11 bases. CDR3 length equals 18 residues. Trimming removed 1 base from V and 7 bases from J; junction bases left unmatched: 12. Germline V lookup: CDR1 LGHDT, CDR2 YNNKEL (reference sequence). The CDR3 nucleotides are TGTGCCAGCAGCCAAGTTTTTATCGGGACAGGGGGTAAGAATGAGCAGTTCTTC. Encoded protein: CASSQVFIGTGGKNEQFF.

The gene calls are TRBV7-9 and TRBJ2-7; D might be TRBD1 (6 bases). The germline gives CDR1 SEHNR, CDR2 FQNEAQ (reference sequence). Trimming left V 1 base short and J 5 bases short, with 12 bases between. The CDR3 consists of 14 residues. CDR3 in amino acids: CASSLGQGKHEQYF. The DNA for the CDR3 is TGTGCCAGCAGCTTAGGTCAGGGGAAGCACGAGCAGTACTTC.

The V call is TRBV7-6, the J call TRBJ1-3; TRBD1 might be the D (6 bases). CDR1 is SGHVS, CDR2 FNYEAQ, per germline. The CDR3 covers 15 residues. Trimming pared 0 bases from V and 2 bases from J, leaving 8 bases between. In nucleotides, the CDR3 is TGTGCCAGCAGCTTAGCACAGGGCGCTGGAAACACCATATATTTT. It translates to CASSLAQGAGNTIYF.

J is TRBJ1-6 and V is TRBV6-6; D not certain. The germline CDR1 and CDR2 sequences are MNHNY and SVGAGI (reference sequence). The V end lost 6 bases, the J end lost 3 bases, and 6 bases lay between the germline ends. The CDR3 totals 13 residues. The CDR3 protein is CASSNNYNSPLHF. In DNA form, the CDR3 reads TGTGCCAGCAGCAACAACTATAATTCACCCCTCCACTTT.

This chain links TRBV11-2 with TRBJ2-5, with TRBD2 matching 8 bases. Germline V gives CDR1 SGHAT, CDR2 FQNNGV. Losses at the gene ends were 1 base for V and 4 bases for J; bases not matched to a gene: 2. The CDR3 length is 14 residues. The CDR3 DNA follows: TGTGCCAGCAGCTTAGCGGGGGGGCCAGAGACCCAGTACTTC. Amino acid sequence: CASSLAGGPETQYF. Supplemented by reference TRBV11-2 and TRBJ2-5, the full variable domain reads EAGVAQSPRYKIIEKRQSVAFWCNPISGHATLYWYQQILGQGPKLLIQFQNNGVVDDSQLPKDRFSAERLKGVDSTLKIQPAKLEDSAVYLCASSLAGGPETQYFGPGTRLLVL.

This clone appeared once. The V and J genes are TRBV18 and TRBJ2-7; D is unclear. V gave up 3 bases and J gave up 6 bases, with 9 bases separating them. The germline gives CDR1 KGHSH, CDR2 LQKENI. The CDR3 contains 12 residues. CDR3 DNA sequence: TGTGCCAGCTCACCCTCCGGTCTCGAGCAGTACTTC. Protein product: CASSPSGLEQYF. The complete variable domain, with remaining parts taken from reference TRBV18 and TRBJ2-7, reads NAGVMQNPRHLVRRRGQEARLRCSPMKGHSHVYWYRQLPEEGLKFMVYLQKENIIDESGMPKERFSAEFPKEGPSILRIQQVVRGDSAAYFCASSPSGLEQYFGPGTRLTVT.

The chain carries TRBV7-3 and TRBJ2-1; 11 nucleotides line up with TRBD2. The CDR3 totals 15 residues. CDR1 SGHTA and CDR2 FQGTGA come from the germline V gene. Losses at the gene ends were 5 bases for V and 4 bases for J; bases not matched to a gene: 4. The CDR3 region is CASSALAGGYNEQFF. The CDR3 nucleotides are TGTGCCAGCAGCGCCCTAGCGGGGGGTTACAATGAGCAGTTCTTC.

The gene calls are TRBV18 and TRBJ1-1; D possibly corresponds to TRBD1 (6 bases). The CDR3 loop spans 12 amino acids. V lost 2 bases to trimming and J lost 8 bases, with 9 bases between them. Per germline, CDR1 KGHSH and CDR2 LQKENI. The CDR3 DNA follows: TGTGCCAGCTCACCAACAGGGCTCGAAGCTTTCTTT. It translates to CASSPTGLEAFF.

The gene calls are TRBV24-1 and TRBJ1-2, with a tentative D call TRBD1 (5 bases). Per the germline V gene, CDR1 is KGHDR and CDR2 is SFDVKD. The V gene lost 3 bases and the J gene lost 8 bases, with 18 bases spanning the gap. The CDR3 length is 15 residues. CDR3 amino acids: CATSDMGGEEEGYTF. CDR3 sequence (DNA): TGTGCCACCAGTGATATGGGGGGGGAGGAGGAGGGCTACACCTTC.

CDR3 DNA: TGTGCCAGCAGCTTCACAGCGGGGCAAGAGACCCAGTACTTC. This sequence encodes CASSFTAGQETQYF. V usage is TRBV7-2 and J usage is TRBJ2-5; 7 bases are shared with TRBD2. In germline, CDR1 is SGHTA, CDR2 FQGNSA. This CDR3 comprises 14 residues. Trimming took 3 bases from V and 2 from J; bases not matched to a gene: 3. Drawing the rest from reference TRBV7-2 and TRBJ2-5, the complete variable domain is GAGVSQSPSNKVTEKGKDVELRCDPISGHTALYWYRQSLGQGLEFLIYFQGNSAPDKSGLPSDRFSAERTGGSVSTLTIQRTQQEDSAVYLCASSFTAGQETQYFGPGTRLLVL.

This clone was found once. The chain recombines TRBV9 with TRBJ2-3, with 9 bases fitting TRBD2. The junction had 7 bases not matched to a gene; V was cut back by 4 bases and J by 1 base. The germline CDR1 and CDR2 sequences are SGDLS and YYNGEE. This CDR3 is built from 16 residues. CDR3 residues: CASSPRLAVGTDTQYF. Here the CDR3 DNA reads TGTGCCAGCAGCCCCAGACTAGCGGTCGGCACAGATACGCAGTATTTT.

This sequence joins TRBV7-8 and TRBJ2-2, with 7 bases that match TRBD2. This CDR3 is 15 amino acids long. V lost 2 bases to trimming and J lost 1 base; unmatched junction nucleotides: 1. Germline V gives CDR1 SGHVS, CDR2 FQNEAQ. The CDR3 sequence: CASSLSGVNTGELFF. In nucleotides, the CDR3 is TGTGCCAGCAGCTTAAGCGGGGTGAACACCGGGGAGCTGTTTTTT. The whole variable domain, filled in from reference TRBV7-8 and TRBJ2-2, reads GAGVSQSPRYKVAKRGQDVALRCDPISGHVSLFWYQQALGQGPEFLTYFQNEAQLDKSGLPSDRFFAERPEGSVSTLKIQRTQQEDSAVYLCASSLSGVNTGELFFGEGSRLTVL.

The rearrangement links TRBV11-2 to TRBJ1-1; D is uncertain. Germline V lookup: CDR1 SGHAT, CDR2 FQNNGV. Trimming removed 6 bases at V and 9 bases at J, with 14 bases between. This CDR3 comprises 12 residues. DNA for the CDR3: TGTGCCAGCAGAGATAACACGGAGCAAGCTTTCTTT. Protein sequence: CASRDNTEQAFF. The whole variable domain, filled in from reference TRBV11-2 and TRBJ1-1, reads EAGVAQSPRYKIIEKRQSVAFWCNPISGHATLYWYQQILGQGPKLLIQFQNNGVVDDSQLPKDRFSAERLKGVDSTLKIQPAKLEDSAVYLCASRDNTEQAFFGQGTRLTVV.

This clone was counted between two and nine times. The chain is built from TRBV4-2 and TRBJ2-7, with D possibly being TRBD1 (5 bases). The CDR3 is 14 amino acids. V lost 0 bases, J lost 6 bases, and 12 bases lay in between. Germline V gene lookup returns CDR1 LGHNA and CDR2 YNFKEQ. The CDR3 spells CASSQDWTTREQYF. In DNA, the CDR3 is TGTGCCAGCAGCCAAGATTGGACAACTCGCGAGCAGTACTTC.

V and J are TRBV14 and TRBJ2-5, with D unresolved. The germline V and J ends were trimmed by 2 bases and 1 base, with 5 bases remaining between them. Germline CDR1 and CDR2: SGHDN and FVKESK. The CDR3 is made up of 13 amino acids. CDR3: CASSQQAQETQYF. The CDR3 coding sequence is TGTGCCAGCAGCCAACAGGCCCAAGAGACCCAGTACTTC.

The gene calls are TRBV19 and TRBJ1-2, with a weak D call TRBD1 (6 bases). The CDR3 extends over 15 amino acids. Trimming left V 5 bases short and J 1 base short, with 14 bases between. CDR1 is LNHDA, CDR2 SQIVND, per germline (reference sequence). CDR3 in amino acids: CASSYFPDSNYGYTF. CDR3 in DNA: TGTGCCAGTAGTTACTTTCCGGACAGTAACTATGGCTACACCTTC.

The rearrangement joins TRBV7-9 to TRBJ2-7; D unresolved. The CDR3 is made up of 15 amino acids. From germline, CDR1 is SEHNR and CDR2 FQNEAQ (reference sequence). Trimming stripped 1 base from V and 6 bases from J, with 16 bases between. Here the CDR3 DNA reads TGTGCCAGCAGCTTAGTCCTGGGCTCCTTTCCCGAGCAGTACTTC. It yields the protein CASSLVLGSFPEQYF.

The V and J genes are TRBV5-4 and TRBJ1-1, with TRBD1 matching 7 bases. The CDR3 is 15 amino acids. CDR1 SGHNT and CDR2 YYREEE come from the germline V gene (reference sequence). The V segment lost 4 bases and the J segment 6 bases; nucleotides outside the gene matches: 12. The CDR3 sequence: CASSRPGTDVAEAFF. The CDR3 region has the DNA TGTGCCAGCAGCCGGCCTGGGACAGACGTCGCTGAAGCTTTCTTT.